This T cell receptor beta chain originates from a study of control samples from healthy donors and cancer patients. The germline V gene has CDR1 ENHRY and CDR2 SYGVKD. Trimming cost V 6 bases and J 2 bases, with 6 bases left between them. The CDR3 contains 12 residues. Clones were read by immunoSEQ multiplex PCR, and TCRdb kept only the in-frame ones, dropping some. The sample lists over 150,000 clones, roughly 94% occurring once. The rearrangement uses TRBV10-3 and TRBJ2-3, with D perhaps assigned TRBD1 or TRBD2 (5 bases each). The sequence was collected from a man aged 55 to 69 with colorectal cancer. Sample: PBMCs. CDR3 coding DNA: TGTGCCATCAGGGGGGACACAGATACGCAGTATTTT. Protein product: CAIRGDTDTQYF.